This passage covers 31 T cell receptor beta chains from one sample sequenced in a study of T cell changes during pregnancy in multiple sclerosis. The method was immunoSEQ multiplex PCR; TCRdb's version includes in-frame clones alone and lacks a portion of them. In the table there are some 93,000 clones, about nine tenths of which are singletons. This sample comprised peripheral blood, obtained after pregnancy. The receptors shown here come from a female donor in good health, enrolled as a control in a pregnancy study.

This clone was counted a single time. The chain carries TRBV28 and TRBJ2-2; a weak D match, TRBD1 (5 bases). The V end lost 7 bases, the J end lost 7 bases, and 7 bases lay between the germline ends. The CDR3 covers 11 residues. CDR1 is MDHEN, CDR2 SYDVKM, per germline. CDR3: CASTTGGELFF. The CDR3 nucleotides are TGTGCCAGCACCACAGGCGGGGAGCTGTTTTTT.

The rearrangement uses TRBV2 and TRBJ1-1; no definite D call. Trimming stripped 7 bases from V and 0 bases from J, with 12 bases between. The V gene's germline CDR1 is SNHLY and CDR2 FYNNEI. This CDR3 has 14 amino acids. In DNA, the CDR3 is TGTGCCAGCACCGGGGTACGGCTGAACACTGAAGCTTTCTTT. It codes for CASTGVRLNTEAFF.

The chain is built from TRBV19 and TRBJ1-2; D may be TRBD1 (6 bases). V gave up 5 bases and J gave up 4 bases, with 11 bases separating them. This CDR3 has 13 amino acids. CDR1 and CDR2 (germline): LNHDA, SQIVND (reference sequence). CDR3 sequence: CASSSPTGYGYTF. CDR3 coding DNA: TGTGCCAGTAGTTCACCGACAGGCTATGGCTACACCTTC.

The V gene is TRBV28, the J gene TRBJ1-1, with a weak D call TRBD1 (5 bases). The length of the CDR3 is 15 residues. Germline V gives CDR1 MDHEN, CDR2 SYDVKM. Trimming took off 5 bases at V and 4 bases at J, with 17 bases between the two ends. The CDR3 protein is CASSLTLRGRTEAFF. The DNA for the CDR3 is TGTGCCAGCAGTCTCACGTTAAGGGGTCGCACTGAAGCTTTCTTT.

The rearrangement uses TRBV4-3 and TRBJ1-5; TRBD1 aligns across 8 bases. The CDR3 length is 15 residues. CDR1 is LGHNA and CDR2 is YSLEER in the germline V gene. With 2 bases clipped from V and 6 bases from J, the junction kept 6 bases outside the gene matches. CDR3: CASSQLTGVGQPQHF. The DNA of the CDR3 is TGCGCCAGCAGCCAACTGACAGGGGTGGGTCAGCCCCAGCATTTT.

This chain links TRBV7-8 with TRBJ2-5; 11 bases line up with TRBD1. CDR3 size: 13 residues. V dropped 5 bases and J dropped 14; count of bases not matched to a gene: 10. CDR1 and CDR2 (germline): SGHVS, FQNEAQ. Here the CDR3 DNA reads TGTGCCAGCAGCCTAAAGGAAGGGACAGGGGGATACTTC. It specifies CASSLKEGTGGYF.

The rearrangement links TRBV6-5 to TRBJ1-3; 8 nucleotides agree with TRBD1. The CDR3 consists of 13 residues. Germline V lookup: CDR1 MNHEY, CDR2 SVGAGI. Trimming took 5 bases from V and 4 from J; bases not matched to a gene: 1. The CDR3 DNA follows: TGTGCCAGCAGTCAGGGGGCGGGAAACACCATATATTTT. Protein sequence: CASSQGAGNTIYF.

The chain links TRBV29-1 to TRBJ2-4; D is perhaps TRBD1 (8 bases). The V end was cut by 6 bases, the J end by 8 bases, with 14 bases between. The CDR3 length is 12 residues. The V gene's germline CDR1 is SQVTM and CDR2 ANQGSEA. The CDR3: CSVRQGRDIQYF. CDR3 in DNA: TGCAGCGTCCGACAGGGGAGGGACATTCAGTACTTC.

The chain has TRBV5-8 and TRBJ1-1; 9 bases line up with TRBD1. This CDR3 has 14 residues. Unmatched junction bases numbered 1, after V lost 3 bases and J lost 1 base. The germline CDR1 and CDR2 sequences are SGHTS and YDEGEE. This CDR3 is CASSWDRANTEAFF. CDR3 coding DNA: TGTGCCAGCAGCTGGGACAGGGCGAACACTGAAGCTTTCTTT.

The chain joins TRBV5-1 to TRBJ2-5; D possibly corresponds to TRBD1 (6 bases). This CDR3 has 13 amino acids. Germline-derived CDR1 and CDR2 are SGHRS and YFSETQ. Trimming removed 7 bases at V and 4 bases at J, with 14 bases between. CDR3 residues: CASFVRGTETQYF. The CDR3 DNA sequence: TGCGCCAGCTTTGTGAGGGGGACAGAGACCCAGTACTTC.

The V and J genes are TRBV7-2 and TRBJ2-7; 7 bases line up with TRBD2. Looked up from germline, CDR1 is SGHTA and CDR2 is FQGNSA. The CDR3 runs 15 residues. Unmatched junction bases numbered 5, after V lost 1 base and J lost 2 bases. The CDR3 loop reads CASSLVSGGTYEQYF. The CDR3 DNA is TGTGCCAGCAGCTTAGTGTCGGGGGGAACCTACGAGCAGTACTTC.

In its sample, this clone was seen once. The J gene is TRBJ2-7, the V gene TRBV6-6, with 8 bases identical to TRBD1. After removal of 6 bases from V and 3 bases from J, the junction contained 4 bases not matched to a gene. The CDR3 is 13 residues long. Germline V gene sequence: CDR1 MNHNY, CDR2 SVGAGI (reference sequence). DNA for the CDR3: TGTGCCAGCAGGTTAACAGGGGGCTACGAGCAGTACTTC. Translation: CASRLTGGYEQYF.

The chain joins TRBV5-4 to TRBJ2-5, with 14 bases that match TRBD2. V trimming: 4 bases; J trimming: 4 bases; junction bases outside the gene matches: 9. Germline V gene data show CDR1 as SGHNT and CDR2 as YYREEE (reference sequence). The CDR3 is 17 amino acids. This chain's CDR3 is CASSHGLAGGNGETQYF. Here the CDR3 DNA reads TGTGCCAGCAGCCACGGACTAGCGGGGGGAAACGGAGAGACCCAGTACTTC.

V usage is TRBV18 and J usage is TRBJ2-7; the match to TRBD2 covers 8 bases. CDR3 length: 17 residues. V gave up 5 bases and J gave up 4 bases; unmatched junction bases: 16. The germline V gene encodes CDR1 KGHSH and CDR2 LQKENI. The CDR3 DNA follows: TGTGCCAGCTCAGAAAGGTCGCCTAGCGGGTTGTCTTACGAGCAGTACTTC. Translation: CASSERSPSGLSYEQYF. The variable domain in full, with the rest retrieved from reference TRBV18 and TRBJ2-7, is NAGVMQNPRHLVRRRGQEARLRCSPMKGHSHVYWYRQLPEEGLKFMVYLQKENIIDESGMPKERFSAEFPKEGPSILRIQQVVRGDSAAYFCASSERSPSGLSYEQYFGPGTRLTVT.

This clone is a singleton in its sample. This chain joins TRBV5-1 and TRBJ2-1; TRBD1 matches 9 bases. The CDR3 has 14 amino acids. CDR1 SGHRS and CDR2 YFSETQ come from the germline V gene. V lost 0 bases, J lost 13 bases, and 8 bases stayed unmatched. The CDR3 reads CASSLGERDRVQFF. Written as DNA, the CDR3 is TGCGCCAGCAGCTTGGGGGAACGGGACAGGGTTCAGTTCTTC.

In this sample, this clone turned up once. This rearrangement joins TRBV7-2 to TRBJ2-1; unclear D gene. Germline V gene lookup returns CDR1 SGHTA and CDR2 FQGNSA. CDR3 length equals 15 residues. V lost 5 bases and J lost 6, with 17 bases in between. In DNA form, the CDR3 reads TGTGCCAGCAGCGTCGACTCTCGAAATCTCAATGAGCAGTTCTTC. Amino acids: CASSVDSRNLNEQFF.

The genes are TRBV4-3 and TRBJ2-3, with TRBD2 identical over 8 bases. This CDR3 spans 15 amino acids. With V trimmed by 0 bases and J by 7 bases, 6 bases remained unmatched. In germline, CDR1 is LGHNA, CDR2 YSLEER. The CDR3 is CASSQDRPSGYTQYF. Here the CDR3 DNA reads TGCGCCAGCAGCCAAGATAGACCTAGCGGGTATACGCAGTATTTT.

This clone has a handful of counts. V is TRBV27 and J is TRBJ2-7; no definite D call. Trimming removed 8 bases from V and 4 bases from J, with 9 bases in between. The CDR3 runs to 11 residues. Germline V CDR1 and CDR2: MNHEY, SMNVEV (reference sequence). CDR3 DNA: TGTGCCAGCGGCCTTCCGTACGAGCAGTACTTC. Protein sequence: CASGLPYEQYF.

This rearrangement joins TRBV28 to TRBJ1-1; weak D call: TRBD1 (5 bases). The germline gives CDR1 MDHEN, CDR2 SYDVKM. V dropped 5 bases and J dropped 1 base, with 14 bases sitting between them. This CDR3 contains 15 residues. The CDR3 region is CASSQGGIGNTEAFF. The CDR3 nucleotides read TGTGCCAGCAGTCAGGGAGGGATTGGGAACACTGAAGCTTTCTTT.

Written as DNA, the CDR3 is TGTGCCAGCAGTGAAGACAGGGGTTCCGAAGCTTTCTTT. Its translation: CASSEDRGSEAFF. The chain has TRBV6-1 and TRBJ1-1; 7 bases are shared with TRBD1. Per germline, CDR1 MNHNS and CDR2 SASEGT. CDR3 length: 13 residues. J lost 8 bases, V lost 1 base, and 4 bases had no gene match.

The chain's CDR3 is CASSLQRQAMIGEKLFF. The DNA for the CDR3 is TGTGCCAGCTCACTCCAACGACAGGCAATGATAGGCGAAAAACTGTTTTTT. The genes are TRBV18 and TRBJ1-4; a possible D gene is TRBD1 (6 bases). Per the germline V gene, CDR1 is KGHSH and CDR2 is LQKENI. This CDR3 is 17 amino acids long. The V end was cut by 4 bases, the J end by 8 bases, with 23 bases between.

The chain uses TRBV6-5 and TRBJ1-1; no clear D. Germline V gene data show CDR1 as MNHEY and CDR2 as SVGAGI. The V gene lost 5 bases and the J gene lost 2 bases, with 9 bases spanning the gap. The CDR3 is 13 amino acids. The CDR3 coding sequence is TGTGCCAGCAGTATGAGTGTCAACACTGAAGCTTTCTTT. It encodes CASSMSVNTEAFF.

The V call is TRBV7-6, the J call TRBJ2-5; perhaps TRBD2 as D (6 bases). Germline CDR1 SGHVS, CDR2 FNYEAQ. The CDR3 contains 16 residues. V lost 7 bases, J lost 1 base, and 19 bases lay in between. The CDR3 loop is CASKDPWRGAQETQYF. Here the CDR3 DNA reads TGTGCCAGCAAGGACCCCTGGCGGGGCGCCCAAGAGACCCAGTACTTC. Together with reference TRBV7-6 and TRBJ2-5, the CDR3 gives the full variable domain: GAGVSQSPRYKVTKRGQDVALRCDPISGHVSLYWYRQALGQGPEFLTYFNYEAQQDKSGLPNDRFSAERPEGSISTLTIQRTEQRDSAMYRCASKDPWRGAQETQYFGPGTRLLVL.

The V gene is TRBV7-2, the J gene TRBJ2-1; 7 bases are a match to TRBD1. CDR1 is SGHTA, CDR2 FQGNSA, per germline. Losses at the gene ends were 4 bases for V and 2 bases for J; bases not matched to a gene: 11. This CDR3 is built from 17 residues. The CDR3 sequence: CASSSTKGARTYNEQFF. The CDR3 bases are TGTGCCAGCAGCTCAACGAAGGGGGCCCGTACCTACAATGAGCAGTTCTTC.

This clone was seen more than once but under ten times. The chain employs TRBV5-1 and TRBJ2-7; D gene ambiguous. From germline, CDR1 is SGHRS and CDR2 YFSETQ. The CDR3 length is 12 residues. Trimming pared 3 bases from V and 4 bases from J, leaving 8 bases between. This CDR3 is CASSYSKYEQYF. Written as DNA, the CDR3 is TGCGCCAGCAGCTACTCGAAGTACGAGCAGTACTTC.

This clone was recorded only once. The CDR3 DNA reads as TGTGCCAGCAGTAGACAGGGGGGAAACACCATATATTTT. Amino acid sequence: CASSRQGGNTIYF. The chain couples TRBV28 to TRBJ1-3, with 8 bases aligning to TRBD1. After removal of 5 bases from V and 4 bases from J, the junction contained 1 base not matched to a gene. Germline V gene data show CDR1 as MDHEN and CDR2 as SYDVKM. This CDR3 is 13 amino acids long.

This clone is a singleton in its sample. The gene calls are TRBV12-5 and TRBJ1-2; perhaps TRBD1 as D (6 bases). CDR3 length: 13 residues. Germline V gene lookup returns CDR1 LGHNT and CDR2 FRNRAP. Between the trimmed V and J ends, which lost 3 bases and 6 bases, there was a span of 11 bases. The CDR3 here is CASGLQGMDGYTF. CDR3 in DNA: TGTGCTAGTGGTTTACAGGGAATGGATGGCTACACCTTC.

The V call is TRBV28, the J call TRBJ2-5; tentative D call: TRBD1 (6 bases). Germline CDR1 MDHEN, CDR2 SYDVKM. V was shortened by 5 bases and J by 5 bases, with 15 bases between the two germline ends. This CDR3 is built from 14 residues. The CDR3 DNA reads TGTGCCAGCAGTCCAAGGTCGCAGGGGGAGACCCAGTACTTC. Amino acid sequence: CASSPRSQGETQYF. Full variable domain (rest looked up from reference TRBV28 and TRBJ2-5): DVKVTQSSRYLVKRTGEKVFLECVQDMDHENMFWYRQDPGLGLRLIYFSYDVKMKEKGDIPEGYSVSREKKERFSLILESASTNQTSMYLCASSPRSQGETQYFGPGTRLLVL.

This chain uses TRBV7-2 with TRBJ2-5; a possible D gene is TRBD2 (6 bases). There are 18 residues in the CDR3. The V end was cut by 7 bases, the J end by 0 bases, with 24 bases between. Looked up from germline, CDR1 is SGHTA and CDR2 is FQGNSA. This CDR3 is CASTPSLIRAGYQETQYF. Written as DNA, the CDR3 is TGTGCCAGCACCCCAAGCTTAATTCGGGCGGGGTACCAAGAGACCCAGTACTTC.

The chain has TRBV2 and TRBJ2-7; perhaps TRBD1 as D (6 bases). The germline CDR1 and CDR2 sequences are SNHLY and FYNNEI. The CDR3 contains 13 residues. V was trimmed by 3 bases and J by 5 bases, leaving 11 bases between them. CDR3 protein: CASSERQVHEQYF. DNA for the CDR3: TGTGCCAGCAGTGAGCGACAGGTTCACGAGCAGTACTTC.

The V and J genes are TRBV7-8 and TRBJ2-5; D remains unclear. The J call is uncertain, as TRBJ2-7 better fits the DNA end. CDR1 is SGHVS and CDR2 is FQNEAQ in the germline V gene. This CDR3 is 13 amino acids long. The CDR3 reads CASSPRHSYEQYF. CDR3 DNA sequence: TGTGCCAGCAGCCCCCGACACAGCTACGAGCAGTACTTC.